This passage covers 19 T cell receptor beta chains from one sample sequenced in a study of a mutant IDH1 vaccine in newly diagnosed glioma. The table came from immunoSEQ multiplex PCR; TCRdb's copy has only in-frame clones and leaves some out. The sample holds tens of thousands of clones, approximately 76% seen once. The antigens for these receptors are not known. As to time point: week 47, end of study. Every vaccination contained 300 ug of the mutant IDH1 20-mer peptide and was paired with topical imiquimod. The starting material was PBMCs, obtained from a glioma patient whose treatment included an IDH1 peptide vaccine. The receptors originated from a woman between 40 and 50 years old with glioma. Some clones in this sample may be carry-over from other donors' samples.

This chain uses TRBV7-8 with TRBJ2-7; TRBD1 agrees at 7 bases. CDR3 length: 14 residues. Looked up from germline, CDR1 is SGHVS and CDR2 is FQNEAQ. J was trimmed by 2 bases and V by 3 bases; bases with no gene match: 4. For the CDR3, the DNA is TGTGCCAGCAGCTTCAGAGGACAGGCCTACGAGCAGTACTTC. Protein product: CASSFRGQAYEQYF.

The rearrangement links TRBV19 to TRBJ1-1; 9 nucleotides match TRBD1. In germline, CDR1 is LNHDA, CDR2 SQIVND (reference sequence). The CDR3 totals 17 residues. After removal of 5 bases from V and 1 base from J, the junction contained 11 bases not matched to a gene. This CDR3 is CASSPRDREWSNTEAFF. The CDR3 DNA reads as TGTGCCAGTAGTCCCCGGGACAGGGAGTGGTCGAACACTGAAGCTTTCTTT.

The chain combines TRBV9 with TRBJ2-7; the D is unclear. The CDR3 has 14 residues. V was cut by 2 bases and J by 0 bases, with 9 bases left in between. Germline V gene data show CDR1 as SGDLS and CDR2 as YYNGEE. The CDR3 spells CASSVMDDSYEQYF. The DNA of the CDR3 is TGTGCCAGCAGCGTGATGGATGACTCCTACGAGCAGTACTTC.

The chain employs TRBV5-1 and TRBJ2-2; no reliable D call. The V end was cut by 5 bases, the J end by 5 bases, with 10 bases between. The CDR3 covers 13 residues. Per the germline V gene, CDR1 is SGHRS and CDR2 is YFSETQ. CDR3 sequence reads: CASSSSKTGELFF. CDR3 coding DNA: TGCGCCAGCAGTTCCAGCAAGACCGGGGAGCTGTTTTTT.

This clone came up a few times. The chain couples TRBV6-4 to TRBJ2-1; D is possibly TRBD1 (5 bases). With 3 bases removed from V and 9 bases from J, the gap between germline ends came to 12 bases. CDR1 and CDR2 (germline): MRHNA, SNTAGT. The CDR3 extends over 13 amino acids. The CDR3 DNA sequence: TGTGCCAGCAGTGAAGGGGAACACCTTGAGCAGTTCTTC. Residues: CASSEGEHLEQFF.

The chain couples TRBV15 to TRBJ2-5, with TRBD1 as a possible D gene (6 bases). Trimming shortened V by 1 base and J by 5 bases, and 17 bases separated the two germline ends. CDR1 and CDR2 (germline): LNHNV, YYDKDF (reference sequence). CDR3 size: 16 residues. The CDR3 reads CATSRARGNPPETQYF. The CDR3 DNA follows: TGTGCCACCAGCAGAGCGAGGGGGAACCCCCCGGAGACCCAGTACTTC.

This chain connects TRBV5-1 to TRBJ2-7; maybe TRBD1 (6 bases). With 3 bases removed from V and 0 bases from J, the gap between germline ends came to 13 bases. This CDR3 is 15 amino acids long. Per germline, CDR1 SGHRS and CDR2 YFSETQ. The CDR3 spells CASSSGDTDSYEQYF. In DNA form, the CDR3 reads TGCGCCAGCAGCTCCGGGGACACGGACTCCTACGAGCAGTACTTC. The full variable domain, its missing parts supplied by reference TRBV5-1 and TRBJ2-7, is KAGVTQTPRYLIKTRGQQVTLSCSPISGHRSVSWYQQTPGQGLQFLFEYFSETQRNKGNFPGRFSGRQFSNSRSEMNVSTLELGDSALYLCASSSGDTDSYEQYFGPGTRLTVT.

The chain couples TRBV4-1 to TRBJ2-7; D perhaps matches TRBD2 (6 bases). Trimming shortened V by 3 bases and J by 2 bases, and 17 bases separated the two germline ends. The CDR3 is 16 residues long. Germline loops: CDR1 MGHRA, CDR2 YSYEKL. The CDR3 nucleotides read TGCGCCAGCAGCCATCAGGGACTGGCCGTACCCTACGAGCAGTACTTC. It translates to CASSHQGLAVPYEQYF.

The chain employs TRBV30 and TRBJ1-3, with D tentatively TRBD1 (6 bases). Germline CDR1 GTSNPN, CDR2 SVGIG (reference sequence). V was cut by 5 bases and J by 7 bases, with 6 bases left in between. This CDR3 has 10 amino acids. The DNA of the CDR3 is TGTGCCTGGGGACAGAACACCATATATTTT. Its protein product is CAWGQNTIYF.

This chain uses TRBV2 with TRBJ2-7; D not certain. Between the trimmed V and J ends, which lost 5 bases and 3 bases, there was a span of 8 bases. The germline V gene encodes CDR1 SNHLY and CDR2 FYNNEI. This CDR3 is 12 amino acids long. CDR3 residues: CASSSDGYEQYF. CDR3 coding DNA: TGTGCCAGCAGTTCCGACGGCTACGAGCAGTACTTC. Full variable domain (remainder filled in from reference TRBV2 and TRBJ2-7): EPEVTQTPSHQVTQMGQEVILRCVPISNHLYFYWYRQILGQKVEFLVSFYNNEISEKSEIFDDQFSVERPDGSNFTLKIRSTKLEDSAMYFCASSSDGYEQYFGPGTRLTVT.

This sequence joins TRBV6-5 and TRBJ2-5; 10 positions match TRBD2. This CDR3 spans 15 amino acids. Trimming removed 6 bases from V and 7 bases from J; junction bases left unmatched: 11. CDR1 is MNHEY and CDR2 is SVGAGI in the germline V gene. The CDR3 here is CASRTISGGRGTQYF. CDR3 nucleotide sequence: TGTGCCAGCAGGACGATTAGCGGGGGGAGAGGGACCCAGTACTTC.

The V call is TRBV2, the J call TRBJ1-2; TRBD1 is a possible D gene (5 bases). V was clipped by 6 bases and J by 8 bases, with 16 bases between them. The CDR3 is 13 amino acids. Germline V lookup: CDR1 SNHLY, CDR2 FYNNEI. CDR3 loop: CASSLGTASGYTF. The CDR3 nucleotides read TGTGCCAGCAGCCTTGGGACGGCCAGCGGCTACACCTTC.

The chain has TRBV7-9 and TRBJ1-4, with TRBD1 matching 8 bases. CDR1 is SEHNR, CDR2 FQNEAQ, per germline (reference sequence). V was pared by 5 bases and J by 10 bases, with 12 bases of the junction left unmatched. CDR3 size: 15 residues. Here the CDR3 DNA reads TGTGCCAGCAGCACGCGGACAGGGAGGGTAGGAAAACTGTTTTTT. It codes for CASSTRTGRVGKLFF.

The V gene is TRBV7-9, the J gene TRBJ1-5; D call uncertain. V was trimmed by 2 bases and J by 3 bases, leaving 5 bases between them. Per germline, CDR1 SEHNR and CDR2 FQNEAQ (reference sequence). This CDR3 contains 13 residues. This CDR3 is CASSLNNNQPQHF. In DNA form, the CDR3 reads TGTGCCAGCAGCTTAAACAACAATCAGCCCCAGCATTTT.

The J gene is TRBJ2-3, the V gene TRBV19; 10 bases agree with TRBD2. Germline CDR1 is LNHDA and CDR2 is SQIVND (reference sequence). The V and J ends lost 5 bases and 4 bases, in that order; junction bases with no gene match: 18. The CDR3 covers 19 residues. The CDR3 is CASSSYFSFSGGVSDTQYF. Written as DNA, the CDR3 is TGTGCCAGTAGTTCCTACTTCTCATTCAGCGGGGGGGTTTCAGATACGCAGTATTTT.

The gene calls are TRBV6-6 and TRBJ2-1, with 13 nucleotides matching TRBD2. Trimming cost V 7 bases and J 2 bases; bases outside gene matches: 5. CDR3 size: 16 residues. Germline CDR1 reads MNHNY; CDR2 reads SVGAGI (reference sequence). This chain's CDR3 is CASTLAGGPTYNEQFF. In DNA, the CDR3 is TGTGCCAGCACACTAGCGGGGGGGCCGACCTACAATGAGCAGTTCTTC.

This chain joins TRBV29-1 and TRBJ1-4; D gene uncertain. The germline gives CDR1 SQVTM, CDR2 ANQGSEA. Trimming cost V 7 bases and J 1 base, with 13 bases left between them. This CDR3 contains 14 residues. Written as DNA, the CDR3 is TGCAGCGCGCTGGACCCGGTAACTAATGAAAAACTGTTTTTT. Amino acid sequence: CSALDPVTNEKLFF.

The chain carries TRBV13 and TRBJ2-7, with a possible D match to TRBD2 (6 bases). The germline gives CDR1 PRHDT, CDR2 FYEKMQ (reference sequence). The CDR3 consists of 13 residues. Trimming removed 0 bases at V and 3 bases at J, with 6 bases between. CDR3 in amino acids: CASSLGEGYEQYF. CDR3 DNA: TGTGCCAGCAGCTTAGGGGAGGGCTACGAGCAGTACTTC.

The chain carries TRBV30 and TRBJ1-5; the D gene is possibly TRBD1 (6 bases). CDR1 is GTSNPN, CDR2 SVGIG, per germline (reference sequence). The CDR3 has 15 amino acids. Trimming cost V 5 bases and J 1 base, with 15 bases left between them. This CDR3 is CAWGSGQGSNQPQHF. The CDR3 coding sequence is TGTGCCTGGGGCTCGGGGCAGGGGAGCAATCAGCCCCAGCATTTT.